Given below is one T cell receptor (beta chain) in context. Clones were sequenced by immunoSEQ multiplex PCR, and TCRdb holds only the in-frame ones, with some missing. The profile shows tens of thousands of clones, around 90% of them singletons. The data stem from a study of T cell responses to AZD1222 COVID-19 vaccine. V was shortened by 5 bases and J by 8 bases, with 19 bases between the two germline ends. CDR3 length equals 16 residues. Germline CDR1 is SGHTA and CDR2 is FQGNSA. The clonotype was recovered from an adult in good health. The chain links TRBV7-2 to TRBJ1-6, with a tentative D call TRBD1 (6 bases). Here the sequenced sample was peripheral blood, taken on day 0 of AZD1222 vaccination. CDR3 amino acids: CASSLFQGPMDSPLHF. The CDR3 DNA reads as TGTGCCAGCAGCCTCTTTCAGGGGCCTATGGATTCACCCCTCCACTTT.